These 29 T cell receptor beta chains came from one sample sequenced in a study of OX40 agonist ivuxolimab in advanced cancers. Libraries were prepared by immunoSEQ multiplex PCR; TCRdb keeps only in-frame clonotypes and omits some of them. The profile shows about 100,000 clones, approximately 90% of them singletons. This specimen was CD4+ or CD8+ T cells sorted from blood, taken in a trial of the OX40 agonist ivuxolimab. Source of these receptors: an adult with an advanced solid tumor such as melanoma, head and neck, liver or kidney cancer.

V usage is TRBV27 and J usage is TRBJ2-2; 14 positions match TRBD2. Trimming took 8 bases from V and 2 from J; bases not matched to a gene: 7. CDR1 and CDR2 from the germline V gene are MNHEY and SMNVEV (reference sequence). The CDR3 runs to 17 residues. The CDR3 sequence: CASGRTSGRPNTGELFF. CDR3 DNA: TGTGCCAGCGGACGGACTAGCGGGAGGCCCAACACCGGGGAGCTGTTTTTT.

This chain joins TRBV5-1 and TRBJ1-1, with a possible D match to TRBD1 (5 bases). This CDR3 contains 15 residues. Germline V gene lookup returns CDR1 SGHRS and CDR2 YFSETQ. Trimming left V 6 bases short and J 1 base short, with 16 bases between. Here the CDR3 reads CASTIGGAENTEAFF. The CDR3 coding sequence is TGCGCCAGCACCATCGGAGGGGCCGAGAACACTGAAGCTTTCTTT.

This chain joins TRBV29-1 and TRBJ2-4, with 9 nucleotides matching TRBD1. This CDR3 contains 13 residues. The ends lost 3 bases at V and 4 bases at J; junction bases unmatched: 1. Per the germline V gene, CDR1 is SQVTM and CDR2 is ANQGSEA. CDR3 sequence reads: CSVDDRGKNIQYF. CDR3 DNA sequence: TGCAGCGTTGATGACAGGGGGAAAAACATTCAGTACTTC.

V usage is TRBV7-9 and J usage is TRBJ2-3; D may correspond to TRBD1 or TRBD2 (6 bases each). The CDR3 totals 14 residues. V lost 0 bases and J lost 6, with 10 bases in between. In germline, CDR1 is SEHNR, CDR2 FQNEAQ (reference sequence). This chain's CDR3 is CASSLAGGGDTQYF. CDR3 coding DNA: TGTGCCAGCAGCTTAGCAGGGGGAGGCGATACGCAGTATTTT.

The chain employs TRBV6-5 and TRBJ1-2; D remains ambiguous. CDR1 MNHEY and CDR2 SVGAGI come from the germline V gene. Trimming pared 2 bases from V and 0 bases from J, leaving 7 bases between. The CDR3 runs 14 residues. The CDR3 DNA reads TGTGCCAGCAGTTACCTAGGGTCTAACTATGGCTACACCTTC. The encoded protein is CASSYLGSNYGYTF.

The chain is built from TRBV18 and TRBJ2-7; 8 bases fit TRBD1. The CDR3 loop spans 14 amino acids. The V gene's germline CDR1 is KGHSH and CDR2 LQKENI. J gave up 2 bases and V 1 base, and 1 base lay outside the gene matches. The CDR3 region is CASSPRTGTYEQYF. CDR3 DNA: TGTGCCAGCTCACCACGGACAGGGACCTACGAGCAGTACTTC.

The chain employs TRBV2 and TRBJ2-3, with D unresolved. The CDR3 totals 12 residues. The V gene's germline CDR1 is SNHLY and CDR2 FYNNEI. The V end lost 6 bases, the J end lost 5 bases, and 9 bases lay between the germline ends. The CDR3 reads CASRIGIDTQYF. The CDR3 nucleotides are TGTGCCAGCAGGATTGGGATAGATACGCAGTATTTT.

The chain joins TRBV7-2 to TRBJ1-2; 7 positions agree with TRBD1. V trimming: 5 bases; J trimming: 6 bases; junction bases outside the gene matches: 3. Germline V CDR1 and CDR2: SGHTA, FQGNSA. CDR3 size: 12 residues. The CDR3 DNA is TGTGCCAGCAGCGTTGACAGGGATGGCTACACCTTC. Its protein is CASSVDRDGYTF. Looking up the rest from reference TRBV7-2 and TRBJ1-2 gives the full variable domain: GAGVSQSPSNKVTEKGKDVELRCDPISGHTALYWYRQSLGQGLEFLIYFQGNSAPDKSGLPSDRFSAERTGGSVSTLTIQRTQQEDSAVYLCASSVDRDGYTFGSGTRLTVV.

This clone was counted only a few times. The sample contains more than one DNA sequence encoding this CDR3. The chain joins TRBV18 to TRBJ2-3; D not certain. CDR1 is KGHSH and CDR2 is LQKENI in the germline V gene. Trimming shortened V by 0 bases and J by 0 bases, and 1 base separated the two germline ends. This CDR3 comprises 13 residues. The CDR3 sequence: CASSPPSTDTQYF. In DNA, the CDR3 is TGTGCCAGCTCACCACCTAGCACAGATACGCAGTATTTT.

CDR3 DNA: TGCAGCGTGGGGGTGGGACAGCTCTACAATGAGCAGTTCTTC. This encodes CSVGVGQLYNEQFF. The V and J genes are TRBV29-1 and TRBJ2-1; TRBD1 aligns across 7 bases. This CDR3 is built from 14 residues. The germline gives CDR1 SQVTM, CDR2 ANQGSEA. The trim removed 6 bases at V and 3 bases at J, leaving 8 bases unmatched.

This clone has just a few counts. V gene TRBV28 combines with J gene TRBJ2-1, with a possible D match to TRBD1 (6 bases). CDR1 and CDR2 (germline): MDHEN, SYDVKM. The V end was cut by 1 base, the J end by 4 bases, with 11 bases between. The CDR3 is made up of 15 amino acids. The CDR3 reads CASSLLTGRYNEQFF. The CDR3 DNA sequence: TGTGCCAGCAGTTTATTAACAGGGCGGTACAATGAGCAGTTCTTC.

The chain carries TRBV2 and TRBJ1-5, with D possibly TRBD1 on 5 matching bases. CDR3 length: 18 residues. Looked up from germline, CDR1 is SNHLY and CDR2 is FYNNEI. Deletions cut 3 bases from V and 3 bases from J, with 21 bases between. The CDR3 nucleotides read TGTGCCAGCAGTGAGACACCGAGGGGTCGGGGCCCCAATCAGCCCCAGCATTTT. Protein product: CASSETPRGRGPNQPQHF.

The chain recombines TRBV27 with TRBJ2-7, with 13 bases that match TRBD2. This CDR3 region has 13 residues. The germline CDR1 and CDR2 sequences are MNHEY and SMNVEV (reference sequence). Germline trimming cut 8 bases from V and 3 bases from J; bases unmatched to any gene: 1. The CDR3 sequence is CASRTSGSYEQYF. CDR3 sequence (DNA): TGTGCCAGCCGGACTAGCGGGAGCTACGAGCAGTACTTC.

This clone was seen once. The chain links TRBV7-8 to TRBJ1-5; D not certain. This CDR3 spans 12 amino acids. Trimming left V 1 base short and J 9 bases short, with 7 bases between. Looked up from germline, CDR1 is SGHVS and CDR2 is FQNEAQ. The CDR3, as DNA: TGTGCCAGCAGCTTAGGAGAGCGGCCCCAGCATTTT. This encodes CASSLGERPQHF.

The chain is built from TRBV7-8 and TRBJ2-5; 10 bases fit TRBD1. The CDR3 sequence is 15 residues long. Germline assignment: CDR1 SGHVS and CDR2 FQNEAQ. Trimming took 5 bases from V and 2 from J; bases not matched to a gene: 5. CDR3 DNA: TGTGCCAGCAGCACCCGGGACAGGGGTCAAGAGACCCAGTACTTC. The encoded protein is CASSTRDRGQETQYF.

This chain connects TRBV9 to TRBJ2-7, with D uncertain. V lost 2 bases to trimming and J lost 1 base, with 13 bases between them. CDR1 is SGDLS and CDR2 is YYNGEE in the germline V gene. This CDR3 comprises 15 residues. CDR3 DNA sequence: TGTGCCAGCAGCGTGGGCGTCGTGAGTTCCTACGAGCAGTACTTC. It codes for CASSVGVVSSYEQYF.

The V gene is TRBV7-3, the J gene TRBJ1-1; the match to TRBD1 covers 8 bases. Germline assignment: CDR1 SGHTA and CDR2 FQGTGA. Trimming cost V 6 bases and J 6 bases; bases outside gene matches: 9. The CDR3 consists of 14 residues. The CDR3 spells CASSRQGLGAEAFF. The CDR3, as DNA: TGTGCCAGCAGTAGACAGGGGCTTGGGGCTGAAGCTTTCTTT.

The chain employs TRBV13 and TRBJ2-7; 7 nucleotides line up with TRBD1. This CDR3 is built from 15 residues. In germline, CDR1 is PRHDT, CDR2 FYEKMQ (reference sequence). Losses at the gene ends were 3 bases for V and 6 bases for J; bases not matched to a gene: 11. CDR3 nucleotides: TGTGCCAGCAGCTTCCGACGACAGGGTACAGCCGAGCAGTACTTC. This translates into CASSFRRQGTAEQYF.

The count of this clone is one. V and J are TRBV6-1 and TRBJ2-7, with D perhaps matching TRBD1 (6 bases). This CDR3 has 13 amino acids. The V gene lost 0 bases and the J gene lost 6 bases, with 9 bases spanning the gap. In germline, CDR1 is MNHNS, CDR2 SASEGT. CDR3 region: CASSEALGGEQYF. CDR3 nucleotide sequence: TGTGCCAGCAGTGAAGCATTAGGGGGCGAGCAGTACTTC.

The chain couples TRBV5-4 to TRBJ1-3; D remains unclear. Germline V lookup: CDR1 SGHNT, CDR2 YYREEE (reference sequence). Trimming took 0 bases from V and 4 from J, leaving 11 bases between them. This CDR3 region has 15 residues. The CDR3 DNA reads as TGTGCCAGCAGCTTGGAACCGGGAACCGGAAACACCATATATTTT. Protein product: CASSLEPGTGNTIYF.

The chain carries TRBV19 and TRBJ2-2; TRBD2 aligns across 11 bases. After removal of 5 bases from V and 8 bases from J, the junction contained 13 bases not matched to a gene. CDR1 and CDR2 (germline): LNHDA, SQIVND (reference sequence). This CDR3 contains 17 residues. CDR3 bases: TGTGCCAGTAGTTCTACCCCCAAGACTAGCGGGATTGGGGAGCTGTTTTTT. Protein sequence: CASSSTPKTSGIGELFF. Drawing the rest from reference TRBV19 and TRBJ2-2, the complete variable domain is DGGITQSPKYLFRKEGQNVTLSCEQNLNHDAMYWYRQDPGQGLRLIYYSQIVNDFQKGDIAEGYSVSREKKESFPLTVTSAQKNPTAFYLCASSSTPKTSGIGELFFGEGSRLTVL.

The chain is built from TRBV21-1 and TRBJ2-7. TRBV21-1 is given as a pseudogene. The CDR3 is 14 residues long. CDR3 in DNA: TGTGCCAGCACCCAGGGGGGGGCGTTCGTCGAGCAGTACTTC. Encoded protein: CASTQGGAFVEQYF.

The V gene is TRBV7-2, the J gene TRBJ2-2; 11 nucleotides agree with TRBD2. With 4 bases clipped from V and 5 bases from J, the junction kept 9 bases outside the gene matches. The germline V gene encodes CDR1 SGHTA and CDR2 FQGNSA. This CDR3 comprises 17 residues. DNA of the CDR3: TGTGCCAGCAGCTCCCCGGTAACTAGCGGGAGTACCGGGGAGCTGTTTTTT. Translated: CASSSPVTSGSTGELFF.

The chain joins TRBV2 to TRBJ2-7; D uncertain. Germline CDR1 reads SNHLY; CDR2 reads FYNNEI. V lost 5 bases and J 6 bases, leaving 20 bases between the germline ends. The CDR3 contains 15 residues. The CDR3 loop reads CASSSLWGSLTEQYF. CDR3 DNA: TGTGCCAGCAGTTCTTTGTGGGGTAGTCTTACCGAGCAGTACTTC.

This clone appeared a single time. The chain recombines TRBV27 with TRBJ2-1, with D perhaps matching TRBD2 (6 bases). Germline CDR1 reads MNHEY; CDR2 reads SMNVEV (reference sequence). The CDR3 has 16 amino acids. Trimming shortened V by 5 bases and J by 7 bases, and 21 bases separated the two germline ends. This CDR3 is CASSPSQLAGGNEQFF. The DNA of the CDR3 is TGTGCCAGCAGTCCCAGTCAACTAGCTGGAGGGAATGAGCAGTTCTTC.

The gene calls are TRBV6-5 and TRBJ2-7; possibly TRBD1 or TRBD2 for D (5 bases each). V lost 6 bases and J 6 bases, leaving 12 bases between the germline ends. The CDR3 has 12 residues. Germline lookup yields CDR1 MNHEY and CDR2 SVGAGI. The chain's CDR3 is CASRFRDAEQYF. CDR3 in DNA: TGTGCCAGCAGATTCCGGGACGCCGAGCAGTACTTC.

The rearrangement uses TRBV11-2 and TRBJ1-1; no clear D gene. V dropped 5 bases and J dropped 5 bases, with 15 bases sitting between them. Germline CDR1 SGHAT, CDR2 FQNNGV. This CDR3 spans 14 amino acids. As DNA, the CDR3 is TGTGCCAGCAGCGCAGCATGGGGTGGAACTGAAGCTTTCTTT. Its translation: CASSAAWGGTEAFF.

The J gene is TRBJ1-1, the V gene TRBV6-5, with D uncertain. V lost 2 bases and J 0 bases, leaving 10 bases between the germline ends. Germline V gene lookup returns CDR1 MNHEY and CDR2 SVGAGI. CDR3 size: 15 residues. The CDR3 nucleotides read TGTGCCAGCAGTTACGCTGTGGGGATGAACACTGAAGCTTTCTTT. Protein sequence: CASSYAVGMNTEAFF.

The J gene is TRBJ2-5, the V gene TRBV5-4; unclear D gene. The CDR3 totals 14 residues. Per the germline V gene, CDR1 is SGHNT and CDR2 is YYREEE (reference sequence). V was trimmed by 0 bases and J by 4 bases, leaving 10 bases between them. Written as DNA, the CDR3 is TGTGCCAGCAGCTTGGTCGGGCGAGGAGAGACCCAGTACTTC. It specifies CASSLVGRGETQYF.